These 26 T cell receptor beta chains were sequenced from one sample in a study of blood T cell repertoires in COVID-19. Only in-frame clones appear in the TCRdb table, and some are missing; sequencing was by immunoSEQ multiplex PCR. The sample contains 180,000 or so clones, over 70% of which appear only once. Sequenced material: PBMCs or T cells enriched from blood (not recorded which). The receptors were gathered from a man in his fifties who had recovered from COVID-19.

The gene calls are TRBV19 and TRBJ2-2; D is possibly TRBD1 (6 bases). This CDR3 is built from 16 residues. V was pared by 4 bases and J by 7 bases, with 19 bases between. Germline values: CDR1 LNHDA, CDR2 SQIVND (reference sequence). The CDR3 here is CASSSGQRPMHGELFF. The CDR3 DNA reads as TGTGCCAGTAGTAGCGGACAGCGACCCATGCACGGGGAGCTGTTTTTT. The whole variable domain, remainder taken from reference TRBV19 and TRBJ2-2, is DGGITQSPKYLFRKEGQNVTLSCEQNLNHDAMYWYRQDPGQGLRLIYYSQIVNDFQKGDIAEGYSVSREKKESFPLTVTSAQKNPTAFYLCASSSGQRPMHGELFFGEGSRLTVL.

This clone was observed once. CDR3 sequence (DNA): TGTGCCAGCACCCTGACAGGGGGCGGCGAAAAACTGTTTTTT. It yields the protein CASTLTGGGEKLFF. This chain uses TRBV28 with TRBJ1-4; 10 positions match TRBD1. The CDR3 consists of 14 residues. Looked up from germline, CDR1 is MDHEN and CDR2 is SYDVKM. Losses at the gene ends were 7 bases for V and 8 bases for J; bases not matched to a gene: 7.

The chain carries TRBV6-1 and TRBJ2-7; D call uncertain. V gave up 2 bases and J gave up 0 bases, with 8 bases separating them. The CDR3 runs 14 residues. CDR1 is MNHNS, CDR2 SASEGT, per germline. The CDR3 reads CASSELPGSYEQYF. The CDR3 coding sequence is TGTGCCAGCAGTGAACTGCCGGGCTCCTACGAGCAGTACTTC.

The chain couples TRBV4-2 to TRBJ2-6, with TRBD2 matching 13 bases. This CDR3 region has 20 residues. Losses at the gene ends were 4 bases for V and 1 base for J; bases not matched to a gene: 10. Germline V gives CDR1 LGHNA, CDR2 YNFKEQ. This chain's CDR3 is CASSPMRLAGGQSGANVLTF. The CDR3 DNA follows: TGTGCCAGCAGCCCGATGAGACTAGCGGGAGGCCAATCTGGGGCCAACGTCCTGACTTTC.

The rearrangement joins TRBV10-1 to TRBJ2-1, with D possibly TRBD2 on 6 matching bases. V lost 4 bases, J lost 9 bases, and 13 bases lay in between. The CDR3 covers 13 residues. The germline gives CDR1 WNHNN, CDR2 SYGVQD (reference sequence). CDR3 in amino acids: CASSVTSSGEQFF. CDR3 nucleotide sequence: TGCGCCAGCAGTGTCACTAGCAGCGGTGAGCAGTTCTTC.

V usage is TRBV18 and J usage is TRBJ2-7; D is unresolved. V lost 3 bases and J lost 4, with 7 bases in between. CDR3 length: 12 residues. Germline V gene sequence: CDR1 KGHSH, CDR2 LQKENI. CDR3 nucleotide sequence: TGTGCCAGCTCACCTCAGTGGTACGAGCAGTACTTC. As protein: CASSPQWYEQYF.

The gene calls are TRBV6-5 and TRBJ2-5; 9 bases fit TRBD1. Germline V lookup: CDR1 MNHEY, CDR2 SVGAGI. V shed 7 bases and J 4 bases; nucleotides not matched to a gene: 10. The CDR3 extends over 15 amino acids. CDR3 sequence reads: CASIRITGGRETQYF. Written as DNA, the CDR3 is TGTGCCAGCATCCGAATTACAGGGGGCCGAGAGACCCAGTACTTC.

For the CDR3, the DNA is TGCGCCAGCAGTGAGCGGCTAGCGGGAGGTCGATGGGGGGAGCTGTTTTTT. Its translation: CASSERLAGGRWGELFF. The genes are TRBV10-1 and TRBJ2-2; 11 nucleotides line up with TRBD2. CDR3 length: 17 amino acids. The germline V gene has CDR1 WNHNN and CDR2 SYGVQD (reference sequence). The ends lost 2 bases at V and 8 bases at J; junction bases unmatched: 10.

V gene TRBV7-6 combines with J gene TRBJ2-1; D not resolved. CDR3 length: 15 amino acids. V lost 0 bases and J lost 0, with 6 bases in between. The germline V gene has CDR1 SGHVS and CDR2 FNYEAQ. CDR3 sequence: CASSLAVSSYNEQFF. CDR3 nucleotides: TGTGCCAGCAGCTTAGCGGTCAGCTCCTACAATGAGCAGTTCTTC.

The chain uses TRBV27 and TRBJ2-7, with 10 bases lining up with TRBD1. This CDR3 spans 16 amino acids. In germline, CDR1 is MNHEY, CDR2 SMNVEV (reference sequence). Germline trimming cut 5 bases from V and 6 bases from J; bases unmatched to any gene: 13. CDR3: CASSHAGTGEFGEQYF. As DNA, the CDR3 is TGTGCCAGCAGTCACGCCGGGACAGGGGAGTTCGGCGAGCAGTACTTC.

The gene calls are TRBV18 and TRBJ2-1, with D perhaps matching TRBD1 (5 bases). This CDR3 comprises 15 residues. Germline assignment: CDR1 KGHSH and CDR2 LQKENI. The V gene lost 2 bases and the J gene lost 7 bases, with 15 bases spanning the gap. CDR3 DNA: TGTGCCAGCTCACCAGAGAAGGGGTCCTTAAATGAGCAGTTCTTC. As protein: CASSPEKGSLNEQFF.

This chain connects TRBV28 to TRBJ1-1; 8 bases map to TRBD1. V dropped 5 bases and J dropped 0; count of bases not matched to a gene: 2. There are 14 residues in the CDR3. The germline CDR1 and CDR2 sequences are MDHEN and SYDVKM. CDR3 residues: CASSTGGMNTEAFF. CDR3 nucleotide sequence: TGTGCCAGCAGTACAGGGGGGATGAACACTGAAGCTTTCTTT.

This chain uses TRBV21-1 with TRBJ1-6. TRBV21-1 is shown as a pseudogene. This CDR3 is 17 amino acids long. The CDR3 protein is CASSKAGVGSYNSPLHF. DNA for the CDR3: TGTGCCAGCAGCAAAGCCGGGGTAGGGTCCTATAATTCACCCCTCCACTTT.

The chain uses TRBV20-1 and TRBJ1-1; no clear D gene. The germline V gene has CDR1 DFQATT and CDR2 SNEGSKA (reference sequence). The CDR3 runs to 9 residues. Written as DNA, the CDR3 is TGCAGCCGTTACACTGAAGCTTTCTTT. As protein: CSRYTEAFF.

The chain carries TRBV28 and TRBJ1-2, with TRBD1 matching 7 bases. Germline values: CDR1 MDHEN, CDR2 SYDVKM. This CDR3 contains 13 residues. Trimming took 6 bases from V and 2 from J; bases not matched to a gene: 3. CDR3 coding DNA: TGTGCCAGCAGATCGACAGGGAACTATGGCTACACCTTC. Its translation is CASRSTGNYGYTF.

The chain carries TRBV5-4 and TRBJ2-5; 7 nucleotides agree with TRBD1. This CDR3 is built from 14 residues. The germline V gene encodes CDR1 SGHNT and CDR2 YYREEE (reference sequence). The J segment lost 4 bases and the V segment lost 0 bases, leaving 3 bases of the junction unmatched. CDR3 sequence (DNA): TGTGCCAGCAGCTTGGTAGGGGGCGGAGAGACCCAGTACTTC. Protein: CASSLVGGGETQYF.

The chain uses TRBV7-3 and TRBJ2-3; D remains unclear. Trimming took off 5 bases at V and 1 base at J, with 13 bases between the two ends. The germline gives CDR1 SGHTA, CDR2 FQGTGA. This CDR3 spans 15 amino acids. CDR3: CASSAIEFGTDTQYF. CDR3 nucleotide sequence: TGTGCCAGCAGCGCCATAGAGTTCGGCACAGATACGCAGTATTTT.

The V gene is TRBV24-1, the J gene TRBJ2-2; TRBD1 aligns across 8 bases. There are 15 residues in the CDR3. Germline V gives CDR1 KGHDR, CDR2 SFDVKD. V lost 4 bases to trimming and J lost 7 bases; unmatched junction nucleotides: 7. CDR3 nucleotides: TGTGCCACCAGTGACCAGGACAGGGTTGGCGGGGAGCTGTTTTTT. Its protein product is CATSDQDRVGGELFF.

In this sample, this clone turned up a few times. The CDR3 loop reads CASSPQTGAGVYTIYF. DNA of the CDR3: TGTGCCAGCAGTCCCCAGACAGGAGCAGGGGTTTACACCATATATTTT. This sequence joins TRBV27 and TRBJ1-3; maybe TRBD1 (6 bases). The germline V gene encodes CDR1 MNHEY and CDR2 SMNVEV (reference sequence). The V gene lost 5 bases and the J gene lost 8 bases, with 22 bases spanning the gap. CDR3 length: 16 residues.

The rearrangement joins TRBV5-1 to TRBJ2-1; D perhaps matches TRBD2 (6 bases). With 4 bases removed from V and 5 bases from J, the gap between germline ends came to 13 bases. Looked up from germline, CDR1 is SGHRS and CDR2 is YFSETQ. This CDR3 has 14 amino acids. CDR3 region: CASSKAGGDNEQFF. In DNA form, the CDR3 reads TGCGCCAGCAGCAAGGCGGGCGGGGACAATGAGCAGTTCTTC.

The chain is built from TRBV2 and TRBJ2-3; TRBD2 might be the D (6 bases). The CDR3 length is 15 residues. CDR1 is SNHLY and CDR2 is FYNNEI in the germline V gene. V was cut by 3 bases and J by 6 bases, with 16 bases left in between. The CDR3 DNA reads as TGTGCCAGCAGTGATCTGACGGGACTTACGGATACGCAGTATTTT. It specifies CASSDLTGLTDTQYF.

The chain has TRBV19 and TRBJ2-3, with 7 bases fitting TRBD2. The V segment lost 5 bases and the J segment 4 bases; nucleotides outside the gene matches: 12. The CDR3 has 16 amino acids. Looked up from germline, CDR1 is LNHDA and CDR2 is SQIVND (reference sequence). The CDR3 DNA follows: TGTGCCAGTAGTTCCCCGGCGGGAGCTTCGCCAGATACGCAGTATTTT. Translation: CASSSPAGASPDTQYF.

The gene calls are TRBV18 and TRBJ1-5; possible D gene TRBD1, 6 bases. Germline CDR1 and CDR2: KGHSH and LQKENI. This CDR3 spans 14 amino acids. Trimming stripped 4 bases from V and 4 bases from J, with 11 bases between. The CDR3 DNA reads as TGTGCCAGCTCACGCCGGGACACAAATCAGCCCCAGCATTTT. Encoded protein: CASSRRDTNQPQHF.

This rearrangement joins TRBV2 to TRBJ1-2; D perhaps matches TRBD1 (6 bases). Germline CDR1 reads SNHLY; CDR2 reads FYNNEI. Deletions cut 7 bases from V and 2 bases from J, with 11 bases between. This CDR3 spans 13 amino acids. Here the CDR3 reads CASTSDRNYGYTF. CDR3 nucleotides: TGTGCCAGCACCTCGGACAGAAACTATGGCTACACCTTC.

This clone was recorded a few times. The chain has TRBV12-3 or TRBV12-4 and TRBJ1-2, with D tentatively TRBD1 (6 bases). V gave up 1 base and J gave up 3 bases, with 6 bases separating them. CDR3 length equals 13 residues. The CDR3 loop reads CASSLGTDYGYTF. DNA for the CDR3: TGTGCCAGCAGTTTAGGGACAGACTATGGCTACACCTTC.

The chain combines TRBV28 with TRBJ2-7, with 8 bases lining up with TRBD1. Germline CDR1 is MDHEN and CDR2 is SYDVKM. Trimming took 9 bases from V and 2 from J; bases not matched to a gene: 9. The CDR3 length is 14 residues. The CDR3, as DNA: TGTGCCAGTAATAGACAGGGGCCCCCCTACGAGCAGTACTTC. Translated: CASNRQGPPYEQYF.